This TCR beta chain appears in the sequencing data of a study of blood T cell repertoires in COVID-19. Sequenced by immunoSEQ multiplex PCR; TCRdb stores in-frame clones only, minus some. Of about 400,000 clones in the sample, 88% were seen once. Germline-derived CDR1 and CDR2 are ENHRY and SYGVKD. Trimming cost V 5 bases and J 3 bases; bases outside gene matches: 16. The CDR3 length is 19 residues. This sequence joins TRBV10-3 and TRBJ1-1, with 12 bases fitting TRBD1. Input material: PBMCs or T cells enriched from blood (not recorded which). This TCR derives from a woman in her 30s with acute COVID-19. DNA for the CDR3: TGTGCCATCAGTCCCCAAACCCCGGGACAGGGGGCTAAGGACACTGAAGCTTTCTTT. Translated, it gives CAISPQTPGQGAKDTEAFF.